This T cell receptor (beta chain) was sequenced for a study of T cell responses to AZD1222 COVID-19 vaccine (dated by TCRdb to 2020 to 2023). In terms of the full investigation: TCR sequencing covered fewer than 250 trial participants: nearly 210 given two doses of AZD1222 and 26 given two doses of MenACWY control vaccine. Enrollment into the trials was organized by age into subgroups of 18-55, 56-69 and 70-plus years, and those subgroups contained roughly 140, 27 and 60 TCR-sequenced participants, respectively. Broad study findings and their caveats: Conclusions about previously exposed vaccinees were limited because only 6 or 7 AZD1222 recipients were SARS-CoV-2 seropositive at baseline. Most participants were white British and females outnumbered males, and the authors suggested that clonal diversity may have been underestimated. Nearly half of unique spike-specific TCRs reportedly recognized epitopes outside regions mutated in the B.1.351 and B.1.1.7 variants. Vaccine-associated CD4 TCRs spanned the whole spike protein, with dominant responses in regions 160-218 and 743-854. Because no samples from the day 14 peak response were available, repertoires could be characterized only after the peak T cell response. A significant rise in spike-specific TCR breadth and depth was observed after two AZD1222 doses relative to day 0 and relative to MenACWY recipients. The 56-69-year group was small, and its depth increase did not reach significance, likely because of low power.

Reading the germline V gene gives CDR1 SGHTA and CDR2 FQGNSA. V loses 0 bases at its end and J loses 4 bases; junction bases beyond the gene matches: 5. The CDR3 measures 16 amino acids from cysteine to phenylalanine. The CDR3 DNA has 48 bases and is translated from base 1. According to the study, the label for this sample's time point signals: about 28 days (+/-7) after the second vaccine dose. AZD1222 recipients whose second dose came at about 4 weeks and those whose second dose came at about 12 weeks were combined into one group, since spike-specific TCR depth and breadth did not differ between the two schedules. The vaccinee samples were drawn from two UK trials, COV001 and COV002, one of which was a single-blind randomized controlled phase 2/3 trial testing AZD1222 (ChAdOx1 nCoV-19) in healthy adults. For TCRbeta chain sequencing, PBMC samples were collected from trial participants at day 0 and at day 28 after the second dose.

As regards this clone: This clone's antigen is unknown. No base qualities exist here, and no much larger clone lies one base off it.

The CDR3 regions of human TCRbeta chains were analyzed by immunosequencing. On the study's bioinformatics: TCRs in the repertoires were matched against a reference library of SARS-CoV-2-specific TCRs that had been generated with the MIRA antigen-specificity platform. Breadth was defined as the fraction of unique TCRs that were SARS-CoV-2-associated, and depth was defined as the fraction of total T cells that were SARS-CoV-2-associated. Using the MIRA data, each spike-specific TCR was mapped to the spike region that the TCR reacts to and placed in a CD4 or CD8 class. Log10-transformed breadth and depth values were compared by one-way ANOVA with Sidak's multiple comparisons tests. TCRdb obtained this table from immuneACCESS and retained in-frame rearrangements with V and J assigned. These tables miss some clones; where compared with another copy, unresolved V genes account for less than half of the shortfall, and the remainder is unexplained. The V and J calls and clone size were taken over from that table, and D and trimming were inferred from the DNA. Present in this sample are 90,000 to 100,000 clones, 85% of which were seen just once. 4.5% of the sample is taken by the ten largest.

Here the chain combines TRBV7-2 and TRBJ2-1; 8 bases in the junction line up with TRBD2. The specimen comprised peripheral blood, sampled 28 days after the second AZD1222 dose. This TCR was sampled from an adult who received the AZD1222 COVID-19 vaccine. CDR3 sequence: CASSLAGTSTYNEQFF. At the DNA level, the sequence is TGTGCCAGCAGCTTAGCGGGGACTAGTACGTACAATGAGCAGTTCTTC.